This T cell receptor beta chain was captured in a study of blood T cells in healthy people across ages. Study-level points and caveats: PBMCs were not sorted, which prevented a conclusive comparison of naive versus antigen-experienced cells. The donors' CMV status was not determined, possibly confounding changes in expanded clonotypes. Per million T cells, TCR beta diversity dropped roughly linearly as age increased.

The germline V gene encodes CDR1 DFQATT and CDR2 SNEGSKA (reference sequence). V shed 8 bases and J 4 bases; nucleotides not matched to a gene: 9. CDR3 length equals 13 residues. The second PCR ran 7 to 11 cycles with a sample-barcoded 5' primer and J-beta primers. A template-switch adaptor containing 12 random nucleotides labeled each cDNA molecule. MiXCR, applied by TCRdb to the 5' RACE reads, yields one record per CDR3 protein. The table lists about 680,000 distinct CDR3 sequences, roughly 50% of them singletons, with 25% to 35% in the top ten. For this clonotype: Its antigen is undetermined.

Sequencing used blood. The origin of this receptor is a woman aged 60-75 years in good health. The chain has TRBV20-1 and TRBJ2-5; 8 bases are shared with TRBD1. The CDR3: CSSTDRAVETQYF. The CDR3 DNA sequence: TGCAGTTCCACGGACAGGGCGGTAGAGACCCAGTACTTC.